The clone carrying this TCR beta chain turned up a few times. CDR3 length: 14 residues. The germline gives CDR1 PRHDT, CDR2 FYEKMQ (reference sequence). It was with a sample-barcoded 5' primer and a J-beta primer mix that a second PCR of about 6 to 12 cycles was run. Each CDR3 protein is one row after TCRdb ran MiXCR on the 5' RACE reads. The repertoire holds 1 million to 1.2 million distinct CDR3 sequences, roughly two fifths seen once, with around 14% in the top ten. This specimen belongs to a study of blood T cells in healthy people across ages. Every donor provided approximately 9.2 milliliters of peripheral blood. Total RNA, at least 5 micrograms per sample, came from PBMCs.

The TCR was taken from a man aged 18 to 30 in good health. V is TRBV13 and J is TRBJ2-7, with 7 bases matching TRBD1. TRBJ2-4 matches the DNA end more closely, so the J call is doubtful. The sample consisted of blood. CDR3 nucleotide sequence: TGTGCCAGCAGCGCCCAAACAGGGGCCCACATTCAGTACTTC. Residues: CASSAQTGAHIQYF.